These 21 T cell receptor beta chains were sequenced from one sample in a study of T cell responses to AZD1222 COVID-19 vaccine. Assay used: immunoSEQ multiplex PCR; TCRdb lists only in-frame clones, some missing. The sample yields under 200,000 clones, approximately 90% seen once. The sample in question was peripheral blood, obtained 28 days after the second AZD1222 dose. The source is an adult who received the AZD1222 COVID-19 vaccine.

CDR3 protein: CASRGALAGVAEQYF. CDR3 in DNA: TGTGCCAGCAGGGGGGCACTAGCGGGAGTTGCCGAGCAGTACTTC. V gene TRBV28 combines with J gene TRBJ2-7, with 11 bases lining up with TRBD2. The CDR3 consists of 15 residues. Trimming took 6 bases from V and 6 from J; bases not matched to a gene: 10. Germline assignment: CDR1 MDHEN and CDR2 SYDVKM.

The gene calls are TRBV28 and TRBJ2-2, with 9 bases fitting TRBD2. V lost 3 bases and J lost 5; bases outside the gene matches: 4. The CDR3 is 15 amino acids. From germline, CDR1 is MDHEN and CDR2 SYDVKM. CDR3 residues: CASSLIAGETGELFF. The CDR3, as DNA: TGTGCCAGCAGTTTGATAGCGGGAGAGACCGGGGAGCTGTTTTTT.

The rearrangement uses TRBV10-3 and TRBJ2-1; D might be TRBD1 (6 bases). CDR3 length: 13 amino acids. Germline-derived CDR1 and CDR2 are ENHRY and SYGVKD. The V gene lost 10 bases and the J gene lost 7 bases, with 17 bases spanning the gap. The CDR3 DNA is TGTGCCACCTTGGGGGCCGCGGAGAATGAGCAGTTCTTC. It is translated as CATLGAAENEQFF.

This clone was found once. The CDR3 DNA reads as TGTGCCAGCAGTTTACCGGGGGCCCTCCTCTACGAGCAGTACTTC. Translating it yields CASSLPGALLYEQYF. The chain recombines TRBV28 with TRBJ2-7, with D perhaps matching TRBD1 or TRBD2 (6 bases each). The CDR3 contains 15 residues. Germline V lookup: CDR1 MDHEN, CDR2 SYDVKM. The germline V and J ends were trimmed by 2 bases and 3 bases, with 14 bases remaining between them.

The chain recombines TRBV12-3 or TRBV12-4 with TRBJ1-1, with TRBD1 as a possible D gene (5 bases). V gave up 5 bases and J gave up 7 bases, with 11 bases separating them. The CDR3 totals 12 residues. CDR3 nucleotides: TGTGCCAGCAGTCCAGGGAGGGTTGAAGCTTTCTTT. Its protein product is CASSPGRVEAFF.

This chain joins TRBV7-9 and TRBJ2-7; 9 bases match TRBD1. Germline trimming cut 7 bases from V and 5 bases from J; bases unmatched to any gene: 12. The CDR3 covers 15 residues. Germline assignment: CDR1 SEHNR and CDR2 FQNEAQ (reference sequence). The CDR3 DNA reads as TGTGCCAGCAACCCCCGGGGGACAGGGTCACACGAGCAGTACTTC. Amino acid sequence: CASNPRGTGSHEQYF.

The chain links TRBV7-2 to TRBJ2-3, with D unclear. The length of the CDR3 is 15 residues. V lost 5 bases and J lost 4, with 16 bases in between. The germline CDR1 and CDR2 sequences are SGHTA and FQGNSA. The CDR3 is CASSPDGGVADTQYF. The DNA for the CDR3 is TGTGCCAGCAGCCCTGACGGTGGAGTCGCAGATACGCAGTATTTT.

To note about this clone: The sample holds other DNA sequences that translate to the same CDR3. The J gene is TRBJ2-7, the V gene TRBV14; D uncertain. Trimming left V 4 bases short and J 4 bases short, with 5 bases between. Germline CDR1 and CDR2: SGHDN and FVKESK. There are 11 residues in the CDR3. The CDR3 reads CASSLGYEQYF. The CDR3 nucleotides read TGTGCCAGCAGCCTCGGATACGAGCAGTACTTC. The full variable domain, in which reference TRBV14 and TRBJ2-7 provide the parts outside the CDR3, is EAGVTQFPSHSVIEKGQTVTLRCDPISGHDNLYWYRRVMGKEIKFLLHFVKESKQDESGMPNNRFLAERTGGTYSTLKVQPAELEDSGVYFCASSLGYEQYFGPGTRLTVT.

The CDR3 nucleotides read TGTGCCAGCAGCCCCCGGACAGTCACCGGGGAGCTGTTTTTT. Amino acids: CASSPRTVTGELFF. This chain uses TRBV5-8 with TRBJ2-2; D is possibly TRBD1 (6 bases). In germline, CDR1 is SGHTS, CDR2 YDEGEE. There are 14 residues in the CDR3. Trimming shortened V by 4 bases and J by 4 bases, and 11 bases separated the two germline ends.

To note about this clone: A read error may produce the germline difference seen at one junction end. The V call is TRBV7-7, the J call TRBJ2-5; 11 bases align to TRBD2. CDR1 and CDR2 (germline): SSHAT, FNYEAQ (reference sequence). The CDR3 length is 14 residues. The DNA for the CDR3 is TGTGCTAGCAGCTCGGGACTAGCGGAAGAGACCCAGTACTTC. Translated: CASSSGLAEETQYF.

The J gene is TRBJ1-1, the V gene TRBV5-1; D is perhaps TRBD1 (6 bases). This CDR3 is 14 amino acids long. Germline V CDR1 and CDR2: SGHRS, YFSETQ. Trimming took 4 bases from V and 5 from J, leaving 15 bases between them. CDR3 loop: CASSQRTDGTEAFF. CDR3 nucleotides: TGCGCCAGCAGCCAGAGGACAGATGGGACTGAAGCTTTCTTT. The full variable domain, in which reference TRBV5-1 and TRBJ1-1 provide the parts outside the CDR3, is KAGVTQTPRYLIKTRGQQVTLSCSPISGHRSVSWYQQTPGQGLQFLFEYFSETQRNKGNFPGRFSGRQFSNSRSEMNVSTLELGDSALYLCASSQRTDGTEAFFGQGTRLTVV.

This chain joins TRBV7-8 and TRBJ1-5; D not resolved. The CDR3 totals 13 residues. Trimming shortened V by 5 bases and J by 1 base, and 6 bases separated the two germline ends. Germline values: CDR1 SGHVS, CDR2 FQNEAQ. CDR3 sequence: CASSPGSNQPQHF. In DNA, the CDR3 is TGTGCCAGCAGCCCGGGGAGCAATCAGCCCCAGCATTTT.

V is TRBV5-1 and J is TRBJ2-7; maybe TRBD2 (6 bases). Germline CDR1 SGHRS, CDR2 YFSETQ. This CDR3 region has 13 residues. V lost 4 bases and J 3 bases, leaving 11 bases between the germline ends. The CDR3 sequence: CASSRDFSYEQYF. The DNA of the CDR3 is TGCGCCAGCAGCCGGGACTTCAGCTACGAGCAGTACTTC.

The chain couples TRBV9 to TRBJ1-1, with a possible D match to TRBD1 (6 bases). Germline CDR1 SGDLS, CDR2 YYNGEE. Trimming removed 0 bases at V and 3 bases at J, with 15 bases between. The CDR3 contains 16 residues. The CDR3 reads CASSVEGGAAHTEAFF. Written as DNA, the CDR3 is TGTGCCAGCAGCGTAGAGGGGGGTGCAGCTCACACTGAAGCTTTCTTT.

The gene calls are TRBV27 and TRBJ2-3, with a weak D call TRBD2 (5 bases). The V end lost 5 bases, the J end lost 6 bases, and 9 bases lay between the germline ends. The CDR3 consists of 12 residues. The germline V gene has CDR1 MNHEY and CDR2 SMNVEV (reference sequence). In DNA, the CDR3 is TGTGCCAGCAGTCCGAGCGGTGATACGCAGTATTTT. This translates into CASSPSGDTQYF.

This chain connects TRBV9 to TRBJ2-3; D remains unclear. CDR3 length equals 16 residues. Per germline, CDR1 SGDLS and CDR2 YYNGEE. The V gene lost 2 bases and the J gene lost 2 bases, with 15 bases spanning the gap. DNA for the CDR3: TGTGCCAGCAGCGTCCGACTGCAAACGACCACAGATACGCAGTATTTT. Its translation is CASSVRLQTTTDTQYF.

The chain employs TRBV10-3 and TRBJ1-4, with D possibly matching TRBD1 (5 bases). V was pared by 2 bases and J by 8 bases, with 12 bases between. The length of the CDR3 is 14 residues. In germline, CDR1 is ENHRY, CDR2 SYGVKD. Written as DNA, the CDR3 is TGTGCCATCAGTGAGGGAGGGGTTCAGGAAAAACTGTTTTTT. It is translated as CAISEGGVQEKLFF.

This sequence joins TRBV4-3 and TRBJ2-1, with D possibly TRBD2 on 6 matching bases. Germline CDR1 and CDR2: LGHNA and YSLEER. V was pared by 6 bases and J by 8 bases, with 23 bases between. The CDR3 covers 16 residues. The CDR3 DNA follows: TGCGCCAGCAGTCGCGGCGACGACGGGAGAAGCGATGAGCAGTTCTTC. As protein: CASSRGDDGRSDEQFF.

With respect to this clone: The same CDR3 is also encoded by other DNA sequences in this sample. This rearrangement joins TRBV5-1 to TRBJ2-7, with unresolved D. V was cut by 2 bases and J by 3 bases, with 3 bases left in between. Germline V gene data show CDR1 as SGHRS and CDR2 as YFSETQ. There are 11 residues in the CDR3. CDR3 loop: CASSLNYEQYF. In DNA form, the CDR3 reads TGCGCCAGCAGCTTAAACTACGAGCAGTACTTC.

The rearrangement links TRBV27 to TRBJ1-5; the D gene is possibly TRBD1 (6 bases). Trimming took off 5 bases at V and 3 bases at J, with 17 bases between the two ends. CDR3 length equals 16 residues. The V gene's germline CDR1 is MNHEY and CDR2 SMNVEV (reference sequence). CDR3 DNA sequence: TGTGCCAGCAGTCCTTATGGGGGGGGACACAATCAGCCCCAGCATTTT. Translation: CASSPYGGGHNQPQHF.

This sequence joins TRBV28 and TRBJ1-1; no clear D gene. Germline loops: CDR1 MDHEN, CDR2 SYDVKM. V dropped 7 bases and J dropped 4 bases, with 16 bases sitting between them. This CDR3 has 14 amino acids. This CDR3 reads CASTLRLMSTEAFF. DNA of the CDR3: TGTGCCAGCACCCTGCGGCTGATGAGCACTGAAGCTTTCTTT.